Each of the 10 T cell receptor beta chains below was sequenced from the same sample in a study of blood T cell repertoires in COVID-19. Repertoires were generated with immunoSEQ multiplex PCR, while TCRdb's copy carries only in-frame clones and drops some. The sample lists over 65,000 clones; 80% were seen once. The sample comprised peripheral blood. Receptor source: a woman in her thirties or forties with active or convalescent COVID-19.

This sequence joins TRBV27 and TRBJ2-2; TRBD1 aligns across 7 bases. The CDR3 is 16 amino acids. Germline CDR1 is MNHEY and CDR2 is SMNVEV (reference sequence). V shed 7 bases, J shed 1 base, and the junction held 9 bases outside the gene matches. In DNA form, the CDR3 reads TGTGCCAGCACCTCCATTACAGGGGTGAACACCGGGGAGCTGTTTTTT. It specifies CASTSITGVNTGELFF.

This sequence joins TRBV5-1 and TRBJ2-2; D perhaps matches TRBD1 (5 bases). The length of the CDR3 is 14 residues. Looked up from germline, CDR1 is SGHRS and CDR2 is YFSETQ. The V gene lost 2 bases and the J gene lost 6 bases, with 11 bases spanning the gap. This CDR3 is CASSFPTGPGELFF. The CDR3 region has the DNA TGCGCCAGCAGCTTCCCTACAGGTCCCGGGGAGCTGTTTTTT.

V and J are TRBV18 and TRBJ2-2; D call uncertain. From germline, CDR1 is KGHSH and CDR2 LQKENI. The CDR3 is made up of 16 amino acids. The V gene lost 4 bases and the J gene lost 3 bases, with 15 bases spanning the gap. The CDR3 protein is CASSRGLGRDTGELFF. The DNA of the CDR3 is TGTGCCAGCTCACGCGGCCTCGGTCGGGACACCGGGGAGCTGTTTTTT.

This clone was seen a single time. The rearrangement joins TRBV9 to TRBJ2-3; maybe TRBD2 (6 bases). Germline values: CDR1 SGDLS, CDR2 YYNGEE. This CDR3 region has 15 residues. V was clipped by 4 bases and J by 6 bases, with 18 bases between them. Written as DNA, the CDR3 is TGTGCCAGCAGCTCCTGGGGGGTTGTGGGGGATACGCAGTATTTT. Protein product: CASSSWGVVGDTQYF.

The chain combines TRBV6-2 or TRBV6-3 with TRBJ1-1, with a possible D match to TRBD1 (6 bases). The germline V gene encodes CDR1 MNHEY and CDR2 SVGEGT. The CDR3 totals 11 residues. Deletions cut 5 bases from V and 6 bases from J, with 7 bases between. The CDR3 DNA sequence: TGTGCCAGCAGTCGGACAGCTGAAGCTTTCTTT. The encoded protein is CASSRTAEAFF.

V usage is TRBV2 and J usage is TRBJ2-3; D not resolved. The CDR3 is 12 amino acids. With 6 bases removed from V and 1 base from J, the gap between germline ends came to 5 bases. Germline V CDR1 and CDR2: SNHLY, FYNNEI. This chain's CDR3 is CASREGTDTQYF. The CDR3 DNA sequence: TGTGCCAGCAGAGAGGGCACAGATACGCAGTATTTT.

This sequence joins TRBV9 and TRBJ2-2; 8 bases are shared with TRBD1. Looked up from germline, CDR1 is SGDLS and CDR2 is YYNGEE. With V trimmed by 2 bases and J by 4 bases, 7 bases remained unmatched. CDR3 length: 16 amino acids. The CDR3 spells CASSVAGQEVTGELFF. DNA for the CDR3: TGTGCCAGCAGCGTGGCGGGACAGGAGGTCACCGGGGAGCTGTTTTTT.

This rearrangement joins TRBV6-6 to TRBJ2-3; D ambiguous. CDR3 length: 14 residues. CDR1 is MNHNY and CDR2 is SVGAGI in the germline V gene (reference sequence). V gave up 8 bases and J gave up 4 bases, with 16 bases separating them. CDR3 residues: CASAKPPGSDTQYF. In nucleotides, the CDR3 is TGTGCCAGCGCCAAACCTCCGGGTTCAGATACGCAGTATTTT.

The chain employs TRBV14 and TRBJ2-7; TRBD1 agrees at 9 bases. The germline V gene encodes CDR1 SGHDN and CDR2 FVKESK. The CDR3 extends over 17 amino acids. The V gene end was trimmed by 2 bases and the J gene end by 2 bases; junction bases not matched to a gene: 10. The CDR3 DNA reads TGTGCCAGCAGCCAAACTACAGGGGGCACGCACCCCTACGAGCAGTACTTC. Its translation is CASSQTTGGTHPYEQYF.

The chain carries TRBV20-1 and TRBJ2-7; D not certain. Trimming left V 1 base short and J 7 bases short, with 8 bases between. The CDR3 runs to 11 residues. CDR1 and CDR2 from the germline V gene are DFQATT and SNEGSKA (reference sequence). The CDR3 nucleotides are TGCAGTGCTAGAGCTAGTCGTGAGCAGTACTTC. It specifies CSARASREQYF.